This TCR beta chain is from a study of cytomegalovirus exposure and HLA in healthy donors (TCRdb year 2017). Some background on the complete study: An earlier analysis of approximately 640 of the donors reported 276 Gb of sequence data and 100 million to 140 million unique TCR beta sequences from 150 million to 200 million T cells. The number of typed donors differed by locus: roughly 620-640 for A, B, C, DRB1 and DQB1; some 540 for DQA1; over 600 for DPA1; and some 450 for DPB1. Among around 400 genotyped donors of the cohort, an average of around 240,000 unique TCR beta nucleotide sequences was sequenced per donor, of which about 18% were non-productive. The study aimed to test whether signatures of past pathogen exposure could be identified by cataloging public T cell receptors. Alongside the repertoire data, information on donor age, sex, ethnicity and CMV serostatus was compiled. A later analysis re-examined previously published TCR beta repertoires from more than 600 donors and added high-resolution HLA genotyping to investigate patterns of TCR occurrence. Genome-wide SNP genotypes for about 65% of the roughly 700 donors were used in a later genetic analysis, which treated that subset as a discovery cohort. Besides the first cohort of roughly 700 subjects, a separate validation cohort made up of over a hundred different subjects was used. The study used immunosequencing to profile the T cell repertoires of several hundred subjects and linked those repertoires to cytomegalovirus serostatus. Of the roughly 400 genotyped donors, over 80% were placed in the genetic ancestry cluster associated with self-reported Caucasian donors. An earlier analysis of fewer than 700 of the donors applied high-throughput TCR beta sequencing to assess whether each TCR beta V gene segment acted as functional or pseudogenic. The later analysis used no new phenotypic data to find candidate immune exposures, relying instead on TCR beta sequences and their occurrence across donors. To predict cytomegalovirus infection status, the study brought together high-throughput TCR immunosequencing, statistical association of individual TCRs with disease status, and machine learning. Four to six DR-DQ haplotypes were handled as single units for association and clustering, since linkage in the cohort was strong. Every discovery cohort repertoire had been produced on one sequencing platform. An early release that covered fewer than 750 HLA-typed donors contained approximately 300 gigabases of sequencing data and tens of millions of unique TCR sequences. Both class I and class II loci were covered by HLA typing, at four-digit resolution.

The receptor library was made with the immunoSEQ multiplex PCR assay. For the multiplex PCR, a mixture combining 60 forward primers for TCR Vbeta segments and 13 reverse primers for TCR Jbeta segments was used. Amplification of the CDR3 region of rearranged TCR beta genes was performed with a multiplex PCR assay on genomic DNA. The amplified TCR beta libraries were sequenced on the Illumina HiSeq System as 87-base-pair reads. Processing in the source paper ran as follows. In a later analysis, around 80 million unique TCR beta chains were counted across the 650 to 700 repertoires, and around 10 million of these chains were shared by at least two donors. A nearest-neighbor algorithm error-corrected the raw reads and collapsed the reads into unique sequences, merging closely related sequences to remove PCR and sequencing errors. CDR3 sequences were aligned to IMGT reference sequences to assign V, D and J gene segments. For a sequence to be retained, a match of at least six nucleotides to both a V gene segment and a J gene segment was required. Rearrangements were called productive when the CDR3 lacked stop codons and stayed in frame with V and J; all others were non-productive. CDR3 was defined according to IMGT convention as the region running from the second conserved V-encoded cysteine to the conserved J-encoded phenylalanine. In an earlier analysis of roughly 580 of the donors, sequences lacking an unambiguous match to a single V gene segment were excluded. An earlier analysis of 587 of the donors classified V segments as functional when productive rearrangements were above 56.7% and as segregating when the standard deviation between donors was above 5%. A statistical classification framework was developed to diagnose cytomegalovirus status using the catalog of TCR beta chain sequences. In a later analysis, TCR nucleotide sequences were compared against IMGT/GENE-DB human TR gene sequences so that V and J genes could be assigned. The TCRdist pipeline was used in a later analysis to assign CDR3 sequences and most-parsimonious VDJ recombination scenarios. In a later analysis, each TCR beta chain was defined by its CDR3 amino acid sequence together with its V-gene family, and reads lacking a unique V-gene family were excluded. In a later analysis, several hundred highly shared, low-generation-probability nucleotide sequences were removed to address suspected cross-contamination and a sequencing artifact. In a later analysis, a clonal expansion index for each public chain was calculated from normalized within-repertoire ranks of inferred template counts. Generation probabilities in a later analysis came from a VDJ recombination model fitted to out-of-frame rearrangements, and those results were checked against IGoR. In a later analysis, TCR-TCR, TCR-HLA and TCR-CMV co-occurrence was scored with hypergeometric tests, and a repertoire-size bias correction was applied to TCR pairs. False discovery rates were estimated in a later analysis by permuting HLA or CMV assignments 20 times. In a later analysis, co-occurring TCRs were grouped with DBSCAN, and TCRdist sequence similarity was added when clustering was performed within HLA-allele-positive subsets. Repertoires with fewer than 30,000 or more than 120,000 public chains were left out of co-occurrence clustering, as were five repertoires with anomalous nucleotide sharing. What TCRdb holds here is the immuneACCESS table cut down to in-frame rearrangements. Part of the clones is not present; checked against another copy, under half of the missing clones reflect an unresolved V gene, and the others are unexplained. D and trimming were read from the DNA, whereas the V and J calls and clone size are those reported in that table. The sample table records 80,000 to 100,000 clones; 79% of these occur just once. About 3.1% of the sample belongs to the ten largest clones.

CDR1 and CDR2 are read off the germline V gene (reference sequence) as WNHNN and SYGVQD. Spanning cysteine to phenylalanine, the CDR3 consists of 15 amino acids. CDR3 DNA is the only sequence kept; it has 45 bases, read in frame from the first base. V is clipped by 2 bases and J by 1 base, and the sequence between their germline boundaries is 11 bases long. The paper as a whole reports these results and caveats: In a later analysis, most CMV-associated TCR beta chains were found to appear HLA-restricted, with HLA associations seemingly driven largely by CMV exposure. Because the 87-base-pair reads could not distinguish some IMGT-functional V segments, including TRBV6-2 and TRBV6-3, those segments were excluded. While some public TCRs were present in many individuals, most TCR sequences turned up only very rarely across donors. In this cohort, only TCR beta chains were sequenced, and detectable features were limited by the absence of alpha or paired-chain data. In a later genetic analysis, fewer N-insertions in productive TCRs were reported among donors in an Asian-associated ancestry cluster than the approximately 670-donor mean. A further reported finding was that TCR beta sequences accurately predicted the HLA-A and HLA-B alleles for most subjects in the first cohort. A later genetic analysis associated a missense DCLRE1C variant with V-gene and J-gene trimming of TCR beta chains, and an independent cohort replicated the association. In an earlier analysis of some 550 of the donors, most TCR beta V segments were observed in productive rearrangements about 90% or about 30% of the time, broadly matching IMGT annotations. Several of the top co-occurrence clusters appeared to be linked to parvovirus B19, influenza, CMV and Epstein-Barr virus, according to a later analysis. Cytomegalovirus status was reported to be diagnosed by the classifier with high specificity and sensitivity in both the original and validation cohorts. The sequencing pipeline was judged likely to have produced a cluster of highly shared sequence variants as a technical artifact. Because HLA typing was missing for some donors at each locus, association tests included only the typed subset. In a later analysis, HLA-associated TCR beta chains were found to be more clonally expanded and to have lower generation probabilities than equally common non-associated chains. Roughly uniform sequencing depth across donors was assumed in presence/absence analyses, although this assumption may not hold. In a later analysis, the rate of TCR association differed among HLA loci, with DRB1 alleles having the most associated TCRs and HLA-C alleles having the fewest. For the cohort, immune exposure information was limited to CMV serostatus. The earlier analysis of approximately 590 of the donors excluded seventeen rarely observed V segments, including chromosome 9 orphons, because counts were too low. Assigning TCR associations to individual alleles was difficult when HLA alleles, especially DR and DQ, strongly co-occurred. Three of the identified cytomegalovirus-associated TCR beta chains were confirmed in vitro to be specific for cytomegalovirus antigens. In the study, about 150 TCR beta chains were listed as associated with cytomegalovirus. Correlated functional status among segregating V segments might reflect linkage disequilibrium, but an unknown experimental factor could not be ruled out. According to the authors, the approach could potentially be generalized to other disease states and immunological phenotypes. A later analysis associated 15,000 or so TCR beta sequences with specific HLA alleles at a false discovery rate of 0.05.

The cohort comprised fewer than 750 healthy bone marrow donors. Cohort members were all nominally healthy when sampled, although unrecorded immune exposures were likely present. The donor tested CMV seropositive, placing the donor among the roughly 300 seropositive members of the cohort. Each donor provided a peripheral blood sample, and peripheral blood mononuclear cells were used for TCR beta sequencing. The Qiagen DNeasy Blood Extraction Kit was used to extract genomic DNA from the blood cell samples. In regard to this clone: There is no known antigen for this receptor. No qualities accompany the bases; no much larger clone lies one base away.

Rearrangement joined TRBV10-1 to TRBJ1-1; confidence is insufficient to name the D gene. The sample taken for sequencing was PBMCs. This TCR was sampled from a male donor in good health and CMV-seropositive. The DNA sequence reads TGCGCCAGCAGTGAGGGGCCCGGGAAGAACACTGAAGCTTTCTTT. This translates into CASSEGPGKNTEAFF.